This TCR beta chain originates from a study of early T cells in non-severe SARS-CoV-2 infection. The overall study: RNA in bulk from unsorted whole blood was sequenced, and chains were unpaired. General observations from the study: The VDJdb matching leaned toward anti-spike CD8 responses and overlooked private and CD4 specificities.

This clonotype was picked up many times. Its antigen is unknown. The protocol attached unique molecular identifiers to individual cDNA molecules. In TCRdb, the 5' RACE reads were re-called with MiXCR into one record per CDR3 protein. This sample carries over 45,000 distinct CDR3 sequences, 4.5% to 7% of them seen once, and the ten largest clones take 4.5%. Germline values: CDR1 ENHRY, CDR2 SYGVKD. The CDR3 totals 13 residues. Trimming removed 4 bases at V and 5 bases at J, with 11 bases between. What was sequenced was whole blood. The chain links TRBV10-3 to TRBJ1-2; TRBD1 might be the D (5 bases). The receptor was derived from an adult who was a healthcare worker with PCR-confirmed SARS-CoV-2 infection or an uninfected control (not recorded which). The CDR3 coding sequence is TGTGCCATCAGTGGAGTGGGGGAATATGGCTACACCTTC. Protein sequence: CAISGVGEYGYTF.